Listed below are T cell receptor beta chains from one sample, sequenced in a study of response to subunit inactivated influenza vaccine. TCRdb reprocessed the RT-PCR reads with MiXCR, giving one entry per CDR3 protein. The data show around 180,000 distinct CDR3 sequences, around 9.2% seen once. Sequenced here: non-naive T cells sorted from PBMCs, sampled on the day of vaccination. The source of these receptors is a man between 50 and 59 years old who received an inactivated influenza vaccine. Each CDR3 is given without its conserved first and last residue.

>TRBV4-2
ASSQENRVGEQF
>TRBV5-1
ASSLAVDRSYEQY
>TRBV28
ASSWAAGTSGNTIY
>TRBV7-9
ASSRGGSNYGYT
>TRBV11-2
ASSFGLRDEKLF
>TRBV6-1
ASSLTSGGSKNIQY
>TRBV12-3/TRBV12-4
ASSLGSSYQPQH
>TRBV7-8
ASSPGLAGFTDTQY
>TRBV4-3
ASSQERGRAQY
>TRBV2
ASGGNEQF
>TRBV30
AWNLVSTNEKLF
>TRBV6-1
ASMTGELTYEQY